This T cell receptor (beta chain) was captured in a study of cytomegalovirus exposure and HLA in healthy donors. The study, taken as a whole, reports: Analysis was carried out at a later point, and it linked a missense DCLRE1C variant to TCR beta V- and J-gene trimming. An assumption of roughly uniform sequencing depth across donors underlay the presence/absence analyses.

Regarding this clone: Its antigen remains unidentified.

PCR involved 60 Vbeta and 13 Jbeta primers. The authors' processing: Later reanalysis found 75 million to 95 million unique TCR beta chains, about 10 million of them shared. Repertoires were generated with immunoSEQ multiplex PCR, while TCRdb's copy carries only in-frame clones and drops some. The DNA was the basis for D and trimming; V, J and clone size are from that table. The table includes some 120,000 clones, about three quarters detected once. The TCR was taken from a female donor in good health and CMV-seronegative. Sequencing input: PBMCs.

DNA for the CDR3: TGTGCCAGCTCAGACCGGGACAGCGCCTCTTCTGGCTACACCTTC. This translates into CASSDRDSASSGYTF. The rearrangement uses TRBV18 and TRBJ1-2, with TRBD1 identical over 7 bases. Germline values: CDR1 KGHSH, CDR2 LQKENI. Trimming removed 5 bases from V and 7 bases from J; junction bases left unmatched: 13. The CDR3 totals 15 residues.